This TCR beta chain was found in a study of T-cell reconstitution after alpha-beta-depleted transplantation in children. V shed 8 bases and J shed 2 bases, with 18 bases lying between them. CDR3 length: 15 residues. Using unique molecular identifiers, the investigators prepared the TCRbeta library. TCRdb reanalysed the PCR reads using MiXCR and keeps one entry per CDR3 protein. The top ten clones hold 2.2% of a sample with hundreds of thousands of distinct CDR3 sequences, around 13% of them seen once. The chain joins TRBV12-3 or TRBV12-4 to TRBJ2-5; no reliable D call. This clonotype was obtained from a male patient younger than 18 who had a stem cell transplant for acute myeloid leukemia, so the T cells may come from the graft donor. This material consisted of PBMCs, mostly from graft donor cells, taken 360 days after TCRalphabeta/CD19-depleted stem cell transplant. The CDR3 spells CASGKPSGWQETQYF. The CDR3 DNA sequence: TGTGCCAGCGGAAAACCGTCCGGCTGGCAAGAGACCCAGTACTTC.